This entry lists 32 T cell receptor beta chains sequenced from one sample in a study of T cell responses to AZD1222 COVID-19 vaccine. Only in-frame clones appear in the TCRdb table, and some are missing; sequencing was by immunoSEQ multiplex PCR. The sample carries 70,000 to 90,000 clones, approximately 89% recorded once. The source material was peripheral blood, sampled on day 0 of AZD1222 vaccination. The receptor source for this set is an adult in good health.

The chain has TRBV7-9 and TRBJ1-5, with a tentative D call TRBD1 (5 bases). The CDR3 totals 15 residues. CDR1 and CDR2 from the germline V gene are SEHNR and FQNEAQ (reference sequence). Deletions cut 5 bases from V and 9 bases from J, with 20 bases between. The CDR3 DNA reads as TGTGCCAGCAGCCCCTCACCCTCCGGGGGGGGGCCCCAGCATTTT. Amino acid sequence: CASSPSPSGGGPQHF.

The chain uses TRBV6-2 or TRBV6-3 and TRBJ1-5; 11 positions agree with TRBD1. Germline CDR1 and CDR2: MNHEY and SVGEGT. CDR3 size: 17 residues. With 3 bases clipped from V and 7 bases from J, the junction kept 11 bases outside the gene matches. The CDR3 protein is CASSYFQDRGLGQPQHF. DNA for the CDR3: TGTGCCAGCAGTTATTTCCAGGACAGGGGGCTTGGGCAGCCCCAGCATTTT.

The rearrangement links TRBV5-6 to TRBJ2-7, with 9 bases aligning to TRBD1. The CDR3 is made up of 17 amino acids. Trimming took 5 bases from V and 0 from J; bases not matched to a gene: 12. CDR1 and CDR2 from the germline V gene are SGHDT and YYEEEE. CDR3 loop: CASSSPGGTGSSYEQYF. The DNA for the CDR3 is TGTGCCAGCAGTTCCCCCGGGGGGACAGGGAGCTCCTACGAGCAGTACTTC. The full variable domain, its missing parts supplied by reference TRBV5-6 and TRBJ2-7, is DAGVTQSPTHLIKTRGQQVTLRCSPKSGHDTVSWYQQALGQGPQFIFQYYEEEERQRGNFPDRFSGHQFPNYSSELNVNALLLGDSALYLCASSSPGGTGSSYEQYFGPGTRLTVT.

This clone has a single count. The chain combines TRBV6-1 with TRBJ1-2; 7 bases are shared with TRBD1. J gave up 7 bases and V 3 bases, and 11 bases lay outside the gene matches. CDR1 and CDR2 from the germline V gene are MNHNS and SASEGT. The length of the CDR3 is 15 residues. The CDR3 DNA follows: TGTGCCAGCAGTGAGCGACAGGGAGCCTCTTTTGGCTACACCTTC. Protein: CASSERQGASFGYTF.

The chain recombines TRBV19 with TRBJ1-5, with D maybe TRBD1 (5 bases). V was trimmed by 6 bases and J by 6 bases, leaving 15 bases between them. The germline CDR1 and CDR2 sequences are LNHDA and SQIVND (reference sequence). This CDR3 has 14 residues. The CDR3 protein is CASRLDRRGQPQHF. CDR3 nucleotide sequence: TGTGCCAGTAGGCTGGACCGGAGGGGTCAGCCCCAGCATTTT.

The chain is built from TRBV12-3 or TRBV12-4 and TRBJ1-2; no definite D call. The CDR3 consists of 12 residues. V shed 6 bases and J shed 8 bases, with 13 bases lying between them. CDR3 in DNA: TGTGCCAGCAGCTCCGGTAGGGTCGGCTACACCTTC. It is translated as CASSSGRVGYTF.

This chain joins TRBV6-5 and TRBJ1-5, with D possibly being TRBD1 (6 bases). V was trimmed by 5 bases and J by 0 bases, leaving 8 bases between them. Germline-derived CDR1 and CDR2 are MNHEY and SVGAGI. The CDR3 covers 14 residues. CDR3 nucleotides: TGTGCCAGCAGTAGGACAGTTAGCAATCAGCCCCAGCATTTT. It translates to CASSRTVSNQPQHF.

The V gene is TRBV7-2, the J gene TRBJ1-2; 9 bases map to TRBD1. V gave up 5 bases and J gave up 7 bases; unmatched junction bases: 8. CDR1 and CDR2 from the germline V gene are SGHTA and FQGNSA. The CDR3 is 14 residues long. CDR3 DNA sequence: TGTGCCAGCAGCGTGGGACAGGGAATAGGTGGCTACACCTTC. It is translated as CASSVGQGIGGYTF.

This clone was seen a single time. The V call is TRBV3-1 (or the pseudogene TRBV3-2), the J call TRBJ2-3; D is unclear. The CDR3 length is 16 residues. The germline V and J ends were trimmed by 0 bases and 1 base, with 11 bases remaining between them. CDR1 LGHDT and CDR2 YNNKEL come from the germline V gene (reference sequence). The DNA for the CDR3 is TGTGCCAGCAGCCAAGATGTGGGCACCGGCACAGATACGCAGTATTTT. This translates into CASSQDVGTGTDTQYF.

The chain uses TRBV14 and TRBJ2-3; D is ambiguous. V was trimmed by 1 base and J by 6 bases, leaving 14 bases between them. Germline lookup yields CDR1 SGHDN and CDR2 FVKESK. The CDR3 runs 15 residues. The CDR3, as DNA: TGTGCCAGCAGCCAAGGGTCCGGGTTTGTGGATACGCAGTATTTT. Its translation is CASSQGSGFVDTQYF.

This sequence joins TRBV3-1 (or the pseudogene TRBV3-2) and TRBJ2-7, with 8 bases matching TRBD1. V lost 1 base to trimming and J lost 1 base; unmatched junction nucleotides: 0. Germline loops: CDR1 LGHDT, CDR2 YNNKEL (reference sequence). CDR3 size: 14 residues. DNA for the CDR3: TGTGCCAGCAGCCAAGGGACAGGGTCCTACGAGCAGTACTTC. Encoded protein: CASSQGTGSYEQYF.

The rearrangement links TRBV6-2 or TRBV6-3 to TRBJ1-4, with 9 nucleotides matching TRBD1. V lost 6 bases to trimming and J lost 0 bases; unmatched junction nucleotides: 8. Germline-derived CDR1 and CDR2 are MNHEY and SVGEGT. This CDR3 comprises 17 residues. CDR3 sequence reads: CASSSGTGFATNEKLFF. CDR3 in DNA: TGTGCCAGCAGCTCCGGGACAGGGTTCGCAACTAATGAAAAACTGTTTTTT.

The sample holds one count of this clone. The chain couples TRBV12-5 to TRBJ2-4, with D maybe TRBD2 (7 bases). The germline V gene encodes CDR1 LGHNT and CDR2 FRNRAP. CDR3 length equals 19 residues. V gave up 0 bases and J gave up 0 bases, with 18 bases separating them. CDR3 residues: CASGLVGRGGLLAKNIQYF. For the CDR3, the DNA is TGTGCTAGTGGTTTGGTAGGGAGGGGGGGGCTTCTAGCCAAAAACATTCAGTACTTC.

The DNA for the CDR3 is TGTGCCAGCAGCCCCACCTGGGAAAGGTATGGCTACACCTTC. Its translation: CASSPTWERYGYTF. The rearrangement uses TRBV5-6 and TRBJ1-2; the D is unclear. Germline assignment: CDR1 SGHDT and CDR2 YYEEEE. This CDR3 has 14 residues. The V and J ends lost 4 bases and 5 bases respectively, with 15 bases between them.

The chain uses TRBV29-1 and TRBJ1-2, with D perhaps TRBD1 (5 bases). Germline CDR1 SQVTM, CDR2 ANQGSEA. This CDR3 has 12 amino acids. V was clipped by 2 bases and J by 2 bases, with 6 bases between them. CDR3 region: CSVEKGNYGYTF. The CDR3 nucleotides read TGCAGCGTTGAAAAGGGGAACTATGGCTACACCTTC.

The chain has TRBV27 and TRBJ2-7; perhaps TRBD1 as D (6 bases). In germline, CDR1 is MNHEY, CDR2 SMNVEV (reference sequence). Trimming took off 5 bases at V and 0 bases at J, with 17 bases between the two ends. The CDR3 has 16 amino acids. The CDR3 bases are TGTGCCAGCAGTAGACAGGCTATGGCCCTCTCCTACGAGCAGTACTTC. Its protein product is CASSRQAMALSYEQYF.

The chain uses TRBV6-5 and TRBJ1-3, with unresolved D. Trimming shortened V by 0 bases and J by 3 bases, and 9 bases separated the two germline ends. Looked up from germline, CDR1 is MNHEY and CDR2 is SVGAGI. The CDR3 is made up of 15 amino acids. The CDR3 DNA sequence: TGTGCCAGCAGTTACTCTCCGGAAGATGGAAACACCATATATTTT. Encoded protein: CASSYSPEDGNTIYF.

V is TRBV7-8 and J is TRBJ1-5; D is unclear. The CDR3 is 14 amino acids. V was clipped by 3 bases and J by 7 bases, with 13 bases between them. Per germline, CDR1 SGHVS and CDR2 FQNEAQ. The DNA for the CDR3 is TGTGCCAGCAGCTTCGATACTCGGAGGCAGCCCCAGCATTTT. It codes for CASSFDTRRQPQHF.

This clone was counted a single time. The chain employs TRBV10-1 and TRBJ1-1; TRBD1 might be the D (5 bases). CDR3 size: 13 residues. Trimming left V 6 bases short and J 4 bases short, with 12 bases between. Germline CDR1 is WNHNN and CDR2 is SYGVQD (reference sequence). CDR3 protein: CASSYGHSTEAFF. The CDR3, as DNA: TGCGCCAGCAGCTATGGACACTCCACTGAAGCTTTCTTT.

CDR3 bases: TGCGCCAGCAGCTCGCCGGGACAGATGAACACCGGGGAGCTGTTTTTT. This sequence encodes CASSSPGQMNTGELFF. V and J are TRBV5-1 and TRBJ2-2; 7 bases are shared with TRBD1. This CDR3 has 16 residues. Germline CDR1 and CDR2: SGHRS and YFSETQ. J was trimmed by 1 base and V by 3 bases; bases with no gene match: 6.

The sample holds one count of this clone. The rearrangement links TRBV6-5 to TRBJ2-7, with 7 bases lining up with TRBD1. The germline gives CDR1 MNHEY, CDR2 SVGAGI. V shed 2 bases, J shed 4 bases, and the junction held 5 bases outside the gene matches. CDR3 length equals 14 residues. The CDR3 sequence: CASSYRGGFYEQYF. The CDR3 DNA is TGTGCCAGCAGTTACAGAGGGGGCTTTTACGAGCAGTACTTC.

The count of this clone is one. The chain carries TRBV6-4 and TRBJ2-5; the D is unclear. The CDR3 is made up of 13 amino acids. The V end lost 3 bases, the J end lost 5 bases, and 10 bases lay between the germline ends. The germline V gene encodes CDR1 MRHNA and CDR2 SNTAGT. The DNA of the CDR3 is TGTGCCAGCAGTGAGAGAATTGGCGAGACCCAGTACTTC. Translating it yields CASSERIGETQYF.

The J gene is TRBJ1-1, the V gene TRBV9; a possible D gene is TRBD1 (5 bases). Trimming pared 0 bases from V and 3 bases from J, leaving 12 bases between. Germline-derived CDR1 and CDR2 are SGDLS and YYNGEE. This CDR3 has 15 amino acids. The CDR3 loop is CASSVDSLGDTEAFF. The CDR3 nucleotides read TGTGCCAGCAGCGTAGACAGCCTGGGGGACACTGAAGCTTTCTTT.

The rearrangement joins TRBV7-9 to TRBJ2-3; 14 bases are shared with TRBD2. Germline assignment: CDR1 SEHNR and CDR2 FQNEAQ (reference sequence). The CDR3 runs to 16 residues. V shed 5 bases and J 5 bases; nucleotides not matched to a gene: 6. This chain's CDR3 is CASSPGLAGAEDTQYF. In DNA, the CDR3 is TGTGCCAGCAGCCCGGGACTAGCGGGGGCCGAAGATACGCAGTATTTT.

A remark on this clone: One end of the junction is discordant with germline, which a read error may explain. This chain connects TRBV6-4 to TRBJ1-5, with 7 bases fitting TRBD1. The CDR3 extends over 15 amino acids. The germline V gene has CDR1 MRHNA and CDR2 SNTAGT. DNA for the CDR3: TGTGCCAGCACTGACAGGGCTTATAGCAATCAGCCCCAGCATTTT. Protein product: CASTDRAYSNQPQHF.

The chain carries TRBV9 and TRBJ1-2; 12 bases align to TRBD1. With V trimmed by 3 bases and J by 7 bases, 4 bases remained unmatched. CDR3 length: 14 residues. Germline assignment: CDR1 SGDLS and CDR2 YYNGEE. The CDR3: CASSAGTGGGGYTF. The CDR3 DNA sequence: TGTGCCAGCAGCGCGGGGACAGGGGGCGGTGGCTACACCTTC.

The chain is built from TRBV3-1 (or the pseudogene TRBV3-2) and TRBJ2-1, with 13 bases matching TRBD2. Germline CDR1 LGHDT, CDR2 YNNKEL (reference sequence). The CDR3 is 16 amino acids. The V segment lost 4 bases and the J segment 3 bases; nucleotides outside the gene matches: 3. CDR3 coding DNA: TGTGCCAGCAGCCGAGGACTAGCGGGGGTCTACAATGAGCAGTTCTTC. Protein: CASSRGLAGVYNEQFF.

V and J are TRBV27 and TRBJ1-1, with a weak D call TRBD1 (5 bases). CDR1 and CDR2 from the germline V gene are MNHEY and SMNVEV (reference sequence). There are 16 residues in the CDR3. V lost 3 bases to trimming and J lost 5 bases, with 19 bases between them. CDR3 bases: TGTGCCAGCAGTTTCTCCGGTTCGGGGCTAGATACTGAAGCTTTCTTT. Translated, it gives CASSFSGSGLDTEAFF.

In its sample, this clone was seen once. The chain carries TRBV9 and TRBJ1-6, with 8 nucleotides matching TRBD1. Germline CDR1 reads SGDLS; CDR2 reads YYNGEE. There are 16 residues in the CDR3. Trimming removed 5 bases from V and 7 bases from J; junction bases left unmatched: 11. In DNA form, the CDR3 reads TGTGCCAGCAGTGGTCAGGGGGCCCTAGGAAATTCACCCCTCCACTTT. Translating gives CASSGQGALGNSPLHF.

This rearrangement joins TRBV5-1 to TRBJ1-2; D may be TRBD1 (5 bases). The V gene lost 0 bases and the J gene lost 4 bases, with 7 bases spanning the gap. The germline gives CDR1 SGHRS, CDR2 YFSETQ. The CDR3 sequence is 13 residues long. The CDR3 protein is CASSLGQSYGYTF. In DNA form, the CDR3 reads TGCGCCAGCAGCTTGGGACAGTCCTATGGCTACACCTTC.

The chain is built from TRBV5-1 and TRBJ2-3; 8 bases are a match to TRBD2. The germline V gene encodes CDR1 SGHRS and CDR2 YFSETQ. The J segment lost 1 base and the V segment lost 2 bases, leaving 0 bases of the junction unmatched. The CDR3 totals 14 residues. CDR3 sequence reads: CASSFSGGTDTQYF. CDR3 in DNA: TGCGCCAGCAGCTTTAGCGGGGGCACAGATACGCAGTATTTT. Variable domain in full (rest from reference TRBV5-1 and TRBJ2-3): KAGVTQTPRYLIKTRGQQVTLSCSPISGHRSVSWYQQTPGQGLQFLFEYFSETQRNKGNFPGRFSGRQFSNSRSEMNVSTLELGDSALYLCASSFSGGTDTQYFGPGTRLTVL.

This chain joins TRBV28 and TRBJ2-6; TRBD1 matches 10 bases. Trimming took 6 bases from V and 2 from J; bases not matched to a gene: 1. The CDR3 length is 15 residues. Germline V gene lookup returns CDR1 MDHEN and CDR2 SYDVKM. As DNA, the CDR3 is TGTGCCAGCAGGACAGGGGGCGCTGGGGCCAACGTCCTGACTTTC. Translated: CASRTGGAGANVLTF. The full variable domain, completed using reference TRBV28 and TRBJ2-6, is DVKVTQSSRYLVKRTGEKVFLECVQDMDHENMFWYRQDPGLGLRLIYFSYDVKMKEKGDIPEGYSVSREKKERFSLILESASTNQTSMYLCASRTGGAGANVLTFGAGSRLTVL.